Presented here are 28 T cell receptor beta chains from one specimen sequenced in a study of metastatic and nonmetastatic thyroid tumors (dated by TCRdb to the early 2020s). The protocol used for the library was PCR. Instrument used: Illumina HiSeq 4000. TCRdb reworked the public reads: Q25 trimming with fastp, MiXCR clone assembly, productive beta chains retained. Across this sample there are tens of thousands of clones, with around 16% seen only once. Roughly a tenth of the sample lies in the top ten. Before undergoing thyroid surgery, none of the patients had been given any kind of treatment. The sequencing input was blood. Every receptor here comes from a male donor with papillary thyroid cancer or a benign thyroid nodule (not recorded which). Some clones in this sample may be carry-over from other donors' samples.

The table lists this clone with many counts. This sequence joins TRBV20-1 and TRBJ2-7, with a weak D call TRBD1 (7 bases). The germline V and J ends were trimmed by 1 base and 2 bases, with 12 bases remaining between them. The CDR3 runs 14 residues. Germline CDR1 is DFQATT and CDR2 is SNEGSKA (reference sequence). Here the CDR3 reads CSARVGGGTYEQYV. CDR3 coding DNA: TGCAGTGCTAGAGTCGGAGGGGGCACCTACGAGCAGTACGTC.

This clone was counted only a few times. Since a much larger clone is just one base distant, this may be a read error. The chain is built from TRBV18 and TRBJ2-3, with a possible D match to TRBD2 (5 bases). This CDR3 has 14 residues. Germline V gene sequence: CDR1 KGHSH, CDR2 LQKENI. CDR3 protein: CASSPQGATYTQYF. In DNA, the CDR3 is TGTGCCAGCTCACCACAGGGAGCCACATATACGCAGTATTTT.

About this clone itself: This could be a read error, since a much larger clone is one nucleotide away. J is TRBJ2-1 and V is TRBV5-6; 7 bases match TRBD1. CDR1 is SGHDT, CDR2 YYEEEE, per germline. The CDR3 extends over 17 amino acids. CDR3 sequence (DNA): TGTGCCAGCAGCTACTTGGCCAGACAGGGACCCTACAATGGGCAGTTCTTC. Its translation is CASSYLARQGPYNGQFF.

This clone occurred many times. Given a much more abundant clone one base away, this may be a read error. This sample includes further DNA sequences coding for the same CDR3. The V call is TRBV6-1, the J call TRBJ2-3, with D hard to call. Trimming took 5 bases from V and 3 from J, leaving 12 bases between them. The length of the CDR3 is 14 residues. Germline V CDR1 and CDR2: MNHNS, SASEGT. Here the CDR3 reads CASSPLFATDTQYF. Written as DNA, the CDR3 is TGTGCCAGCAGTCCATTATTTGCAACAGATACGCAGTATTTT.

This clone came up many times. The chain links TRBV24-1 to TRBJ2-7, with TRBD1 matching over 9 bases. Unmatched junction bases numbered 7, after V lost 3 bases and J lost 5 bases. CDR1 and CDR2 from the germline V gene are KGHDR and SFDVKD. The CDR3 loop spans 15 amino acids. The CDR3 bases are TGTGCCACCAGTGATCGTACAGGGGGCGCGGACGAGCAGTACTTC. Translating it yields CATSDRTGGADEQYF.

V and J are TRBV2 and TRBJ2-7, with TRBD1 matching 8 bases. The CDR3 consists of 13 residues. CDR1 and CDR2 (germline): SNHLY, FYNNEI. V lost 8 bases to trimming and J lost 10 bases; unmatched junction nucleotides: 13. CDR3 residues: CASEGTGVLYQYV. Written as DNA, the CDR3 is TGTGCCAGCGAGGGGACAGGAGTCTTGTATCAGTACGTC.

This clone was picked up many times. CDR3 amino acids: CASSWQVTYEQYF. The CDR3 DNA reads TGTGCCAGCAGTTGGCAGGTGACCTACGAGCAGTACTTC. This chain joins TRBV5-6 and TRBJ2-7; D remains unclear. This CDR3 region has 13 residues. From germline, CDR1 is SGHDT and CDR2 YYEEEE. V was trimmed by 5 bases and J by 2 bases, leaving 11 bases between them. Based on the CDR3 plus reference TRBV5-6 and TRBJ2-7, the full variable domain is DAGVTQSPTHLIKTRGQQVTLRCSPKSGHDTVSWYQQALGQGPQFIFQYYEEEERQRGNFPDRFSGHQFPNYSSELNVNALLLGDSALYLCASSWQVTYEQYFGPGTRLTVT.

This clone was seen repeatedly, ten times or more. The genes are TRBV5-1 and TRBJ2-7, with no clear D. The CDR3 contains 14 residues. V was cut by 4 bases and J by 2 bases, with 13 bases left in between. The germline V gene has CDR1 SGHRS and CDR2 YFSETQ. The CDR3 DNA follows: TGCGCCAGCAGCCCCCGGACGGGCCCCTACGAGCAGTACTTC. Translation: CASSPRTGPYEQYF.

V usage is TRBV5-1 and J usage is TRBJ2-7, with 8 bases matching TRBD2. J lost 1 base, V lost 0 bases, and 9 bases had no gene match. The germline V gene has CDR1 SGHRS and CDR2 YFSETQ. This CDR3 region has 17 residues. CDR3 nucleotide sequence: TGCGCCAGCAGCTTGGGACTAGCGCGGTCCGAATCCTACGAGCAGTACTTC. Translation gives CASSLGLARSESYEQYF.

This clone was observed at least ten times. The chain carries TRBV7-2 and TRBJ2-2; either TRBD1 or TRBD2 may supply D (6 bases each). V lost 5 bases to trimming and J lost 5 bases, with 15 bases between them. In germline, CDR1 is SGHTA, CDR2 FQGNSA. The CDR3 consists of 15 residues. The CDR3 here is CASSEFRGLTGELFF. CDR3 DNA sequence: TGTGCCAGCAGCGAATTCCGGGGGCTAACCGGGGAGCTGTTTTTT.

This clone came up a few times. The same CDR3 arises from other DNA sequences in this sample as well. This chain joins TRBV19 and TRBJ2-1; 8 bases are shared with TRBD2. Per germline, CDR1 LNHDA and CDR2 SQIVND (reference sequence). The J segment lost 10 bases and the V segment lost 1 base, leaving 9 bases of the junction unmatched. The CDR3 has 15 amino acids. CDR3 amino acids: CASSIVGGGRGEQFF. Here the CDR3 DNA reads TGTGCCAGTAGTATAGTTGGCGGGGGGCGCGGGGAGCAGTTCTTC.

This clone turned up a few times. This may stem from a read error, because a much larger clone lies one nucleotide away. The chain has TRBV28 and TRBJ2-2; 15 bases fit TRBD2. In germline, CDR1 is MDHEN, CDR2 SYDVKM. This CDR3 comprises 20 residues. V gave up 4 bases and J gave up 2 bases; unmatched junction bases: 11. The CDR3 spells CASSWATRTSGGGNTGELFF. CDR3 DNA sequence: TGTGCCAGCAGTTGGGCGACGCGGACTAGCGGGGGGGGAAACACCGGGGAGCTGTTTTTT.

This clone was recorded at least ten times. The CDR3 coding sequence is TGTGCCACCAGTGATTTGCCGGGACGGGGGTACAATGAGCAGTTCTTC. Its translation is CATSDLPGRGYNEQFF. This chain joins TRBV24-1 and TRBJ2-1, with TRBD2 as a possible D gene (6 bases). Germline V gene data show CDR1 as KGHDR and CDR2 as SFDVKD. The CDR3 has 16 amino acids. Trimming took off 0 bases at V and 4 bases at J, with 12 bases between the two ends.

V is TRBV11-2 and J is TRBJ2-2, with D possibly being TRBD1 or TRBD2 (5 bases each). The CDR3 is 16 amino acids. From germline, CDR1 is SGHAT and CDR2 FQNNGV. V was pared by 5 bases and J by 5 bases, with 18 bases between. The CDR3 nucleotides read TGTGCCAGCAGCCCAACAGGCCGGGGAGAAACCGGGGAGCTGTTTTTT. Protein product: CASSPTGRGETGELFF. Supplemented by reference TRBV11-2 and TRBJ2-2, the full variable domain reads EAGVAQSPRYKIIEKRQSVAFWCNPISGHATLYWYQQILGQGPKLLIQFQNNGVVDDSQLPKDRFSAERLKGVDSTLKIQPAKLEDSAVYLCASSPTGRGETGELFFGEGSRLTVL.

Many counts were recorded for this clone. This chain uses TRBV5-1 with TRBJ2-3; the D call may be TRBD1 or TRBD2 (6 bases each). There are 16 residues in the CDR3. V shed 3 bases and J shed 3 bases, with 17 bases lying between them. In germline, CDR1 is SGHRS, CDR2 YFSETQ. The CDR3 is CASSSRTWGATDTQYF. For the CDR3, the DNA is TGCGCCAGCAGCTCGAGAACGTGGGGGGCGACAGATACGCAGTATTTT.

In its sample, this clone was seen many times. This chain uses TRBV27 with TRBJ2-3, with a possible D match to TRBD1 (6 bases). The CDR3 extends over 14 amino acids. Germline CDR1 and CDR2: MNHEY and SMNVEV (reference sequence). V gave up 3 bases and J gave up 4 bases, with 11 bases separating them. CDR3 residues: CASSLGRGADTQYF. The CDR3 DNA reads TGTGCCAGCAGTTTGGGCAGGGGCGCAGATACGCAGTATTTT.

This clone has a count of ten or more. This chain joins TRBV10-3 and TRBJ1-2; tentatively, D is TRBD1 (5 bases). Germline V gives CDR1 ENHRY, CDR2 SYGVKD. V lost 4 bases to trimming and J lost 3 bases, with 15 bases between them. CDR3 size: 15 residues. The CDR3 nucleotides read TGTGCCATCAGTGGACAGCGGGGTGCTGACTATGGCTACACCTTC. This gives the protein CAISGQRGADYGYTF.

This sequence joins TRBV6-1 and TRBJ2-7; 8 nucleotides agree with TRBD2. The CDR3 totals 16 residues. CDR1 MNHNS and CDR2 SASEGT come from the germline V gene. The CDR3 loop reads CASRARLSGGQYEQYV. CDR3 sequence (DNA): TGCGCCAGCAGAGCTAGACTATCGGGAGGGCAATACGAGCAGTACGTC.

This clone has a count of ten or more. This chain joins TRBV7-8 and TRBJ2-3; TRBD2 aligns across 11 bases. Looked up from germline, CDR1 is SGHVS and CDR2 is FQNEAQ. The CDR3 extends over 16 amino acids. V was clipped by 5 bases and J by 0 bases; unmatched bases: 4. CDR3 DNA sequence: TGTGCCAGCAGCCAACTAGCGGGAGACAGCACAGATACGCAGTATTTT. Translating it yields CASSQLAGDSTDTQYF.

Only one count was recorded for this clone. A much bigger clone sits one base away, suggesting this may be a read error. The chain joins TRBV5-6 to TRBJ2-3; D unresolved. The CDR3 consists of 16 residues. Germline V gene data show CDR1 as SGHDT and CDR2 as YYEEEE. CDR3 in DNA: TGTGCCAACAGCCTCCATTCTACGAGCGGCACAGATACGCAGTATTTT. Encoded protein: CANSLHSTSGTDTQYF.

The rearrangement uses TRBV30 and TRBJ2-2; 7 nucleotides line up with TRBD1. The CDR3 sequence is 17 residues long. V was pared by 0 bases and J by 4 bases, with 11 bases of the junction left unmatched. CDR1 GTSNPN and CDR2 SVGIG come from the germline V gene (reference sequence). CDR3 coding DNA: TGTGCCTGGAGTGTAGGGGGCGGACAGTCGGCCACCGGGGAGCTGTTTTTT. Translation: CAWSVGGGQSATGELFF.

This clone showed up many times. The rearrangement links TRBV6-4 to TRBJ1-1; D gene unclear. Germline values: CDR1 MRHNA, CDR2 SNTAGT. The V and J ends lost 6 bases and 5 bases respectively, with 16 bases between them. The CDR3 totals 14 residues. The CDR3 bases are TGTGCCAGCAGCCTCCGACCGGCCGGGACTGAAGCTTTCTTT. Protein sequence: CASSLRPAGTEAFF.

Ten or more counts support this clone. The chain recombines TRBV7-3 with TRBJ2-1; D is perhaps TRBD1 (5 bases). V was shortened by 0 bases and J by 5 bases, with 14 bases between the two germline ends. This CDR3 region has 16 residues. CDR1 is SGHTA, CDR2 FQGTGA, per germline. CDR3 bases: TGTGCCAGCAGCTTAACAGTGGCAGGGAAAAACAATGAGCAGTTCTTC. Protein product: CASSLTVAGKNNEQFF.

This clone was seen at least ten times. The chain joins TRBV6-4 to TRBJ1-1, with a possible D match to TRBD1 (6 bases). CDR3 size: 13 residues. Germline V gene lookup returns CDR1 MRHNA and CDR2 SNTAGT. Trimming stripped 4 bases from V and 4 bases from J, with 10 bases between. The DNA for the CDR3 is TGTGCCAGCAGTGGGGGGCCCGGCACTGAAGCTTTCTTT. This gives the protein CASSGGPGTEAFF.

This clone was picked up one time. Being one base from a much bigger clone, this may be a read error. The chain couples TRBV5-5 to TRBJ2-7; D gene ambiguous. The length of the CDR3 is 14 residues. Germline V gene data show CDR1 as SGHKS and CDR2 as YYEKEE (reference sequence). CDR3 in DNA: TGTTCCAGCAGCACGCCCGTTACCACCGGGGAGCAGTACTTC. Amino acid sequence: CSSSTPVTTGEQYF.

This clone was counted at least ten times. This sequence joins TRBV4-1 and TRBJ2-7; 7 nucleotides match TRBD2. V was pared by 1 base and J by 0 bases, with 6 bases of the junction left unmatched. The CDR3 is 16 amino acids. Per germline, CDR1 MGHRA and CDR2 YSYEKL. CDR3 residues: CASSQGSGLPSYEQYF. The CDR3 DNA is TGCGCCAGCAGCCAAGGGTCGGGACTACCCTCCTACGAGCAGTACTTC.

This clone showed up just a few times. This chain joins TRBV24-1 and TRBJ2-1, with 15 bases lining up with TRBD2. J gave up 3 bases and V 7 bases, and 18 bases lay outside the gene matches. The V gene's germline CDR1 is KGHDR and CDR2 SFDVKD. This CDR3 is built from 21 residues. DNA for the CDR3: TGTGCCACCAGCAGGGTAAGTTCGGGACTAGCGGGAGGAAAAATCTACAATGAGCAGTTCTTC. Its protein is CATSRVSSGLAGGKIYNEQFF.

At least ten counts were recorded for this clone. The V call is TRBV5-1, the J call TRBJ1-6; possible D gene TRBD1, 5 bases. Germline V gene sequence: CDR1 SGHRS, CDR2 YFSETQ. The CDR3 is 14 residues long. Between the trimmed V and J ends, which lost 4 bases and 7 bases, there was a span of 12 bases. CDR3 in amino acids: CASSPGTENSPLHF. The CDR3 coding sequence is TGCGCCAGCAGCCCCGGGACGGAGAATTCACCCCTCCACTTT.